Listed below are T cell receptor beta chains from one sample, sequenced in a study of identical twins. TCRdb passed the 5' RACE reads through MiXCR, listing each CDR3 protein once. In the table there are roughly 750,000 distinct CDR3 sequences, 21% of which are singletons. This sample was also put to use in a study of T cells expressing NK-cell markers.

Sequences were obtained from PBMCs. The receptors were sampled from a woman between 18 and 29 years old in good health. Both conserved end residues are part of each CDR3. Fields, in order: J gene, V gene, clone size, D gene, CDR3 DNA, CDR3 protein. The D gene is left open where the match is weak. Clone size is shown for a subset of rows, as once, few, many or a class of expanded clone.

J: TRBJ2-7; V: TRBV7-2; size: .; D: TRBD2; DNA: TGTGCCAGCAGCTTACGACTAGCGGGAGGGACCTCCTACGAGCAGTACTTC; CDR3: CASSLRLAGGTSYEQYF
J: TRBJ2-5; V: TRBV20-1; size: .; D: .; DNA: TGCAGTGCCGTCCGAGTCGAGACCCAGTACTTC; CDR3: CSAVRVETQYF
J: TRBJ2-1; V: TRBV12-3/TRBV12-4; size: .; D: TRBD2; DNA: TGTGCCAGCAGTTTCGTAGGCGGGAGTAACTCCTACAATGAGCAGTTCTTC; CDR3: CASSFVGGSNSYNEQFF
J: TRBJ1-2; V: TRBV7-2; size: few; D: TRBD1; DNA: TGTGCCAGCAGCTTGGGAACAGGGGTCTTTGGCTACACCTTC; CDR3: CASSLGTGVFGYTF
J: TRBJ2-3; V: TRBV12-3/TRBV12-4; size: few; D: .; DNA: TGTGCCAGCAGCCCAGCGCCCCGTACAGATACGCAGTATTTT; CDR3: CASSPAPRTDTQYF
J: TRBJ2-6; V: TRBV5-1; size: .; D: .; DNA: TGCGCCAGCAGCTTGGCCTTAGCAGGGGCCAACGTCCTGACTTTC; CDR3: CASSLALAGANVLTF
J: TRBJ2-1; V: TRBV28; size: .; D: .; DNA: TGTGCCAGCAGTCCGGGCAGGGGCCTTTACAATGAGCAGTTCTTC; CDR3: CASSPGRGLYNEQFF
J: TRBJ2-3; V: TRBV6-5; size: few; D: .; DNA: TGTGCCAGCAGTTACGGGCAGGGGGGGGCCTCAGATACGCAGTATTTT; CDR3: CASSYGQGGASDTQYF
J: TRBJ2-2; V: TRBV5-1; size: .; D: .; DNA: TGCGCCAGCAGCCCATACGGGACTTCGAACACCGGGGAGCTGTTTTTT; CDR3: CASSPYGTSNTGELFF
J: TRBJ1-1; V: TRBV20-1; size: few; D: .; DNA: TGCAGTGCTAGAGGAATAGAACTGAACACTGAAGCTTTCTTT; CDR3: CSARGIELNTEAFF
J: TRBJ2-7; V: TRBV5-5; size: .; D: .; DNA: TGTGCCAGCAGCGTGGACAGTACCTACGAGCAGTACTTC; CDR3: CASSVDSTYEQYF
J: TRBJ2-7; V: TRBV29-1; size: .; D: TRBD2; DNA: TGCAGCGCGGAATGGGCCCCTAGCGGGGGTTACTACGAGCAGTACTTC; CDR3: CSAEWAPSGGYYEQYF
J: TRBJ2-1; V: TRBV20-1; size: few; D: .; DNA: TGCAGTGCTCGACCAGGGAAGAATGAGCAGTTCTTC; CDR3: CSARPGKNEQFF
J: TRBJ2-5; V: TRBV6-1; size: few; D: TRBD1; DNA: TGTGCCAGCAGAGTGACAGGGACGGAGACCCAGTACTTC; CDR3: CASRVTGTETQYF